The 12 T cell receptor beta chains listed next were all sequenced from one sample in a study of response to subunit inactivated influenza vaccine. TCRdb re-called the RT-PCR reads with MiXCR, one entry per CDR3 protein. The sample lists 300,000 to 350,000 distinct CDR3 sequences, 21% occurring once. The input for sequencing was PBMCs from blood, taken about 19 months after vaccination. All receptors come from a man aged 45 to 70 who received an inactivated influenza vaccine.

This chain connects TRBV20-1 to TRBJ2-5; 8 bases are a match to TRBD2. V gave up 1 base and J gave up 5 bases; unmatched junction bases: 3. Germline loops: CDR1 DFQATT, CDR2 SNEGSKA (reference sequence). There are 13 residues in the CDR3. The CDR3 spells CSARGTSHETQYF. The CDR3 coding sequence is TGCAGTGCTAGAGGGACTAGCCACGAGACCCAGTACTTC.

This clonotype was detected a few times. CDR3 sequence: CASSQKGSGNTIYF. The DNA of the CDR3 is TGCGCCAGCAGCCAAAAGGGGAGCGGAAACACCATATATTTT. The chain carries TRBV4-1 and TRBJ1-3, with D possibly matching TRBD1 (5 bases). The CDR3 runs 14 residues. Trimming shortened V by 2 bases and J by 4 bases, and 9 bases separated the two germline ends. CDR1 and CDR2 from the germline V gene are MGHRA and YSYEKL.

This clonotype was seen a few times. The J gene is TRBJ2-1, the V gene TRBV2, with 10 positions matching TRBD2. Germline V gives CDR1 SNHLY, CDR2 FYNNEI. The CDR3 extends over 18 amino acids. Losses at the gene ends were 6 bases for V and 0 bases for J; bases not matched to a gene: 11. In DNA, the CDR3 is TGTGCCAGCAGGAAGAGGACTAGCGGCTATAGCTCCTACAATGAGCAGTTCTTC. Amino acids: CASRKRTSGYSSYNEQFF. Filled out from reference TRBV2 and TRBJ2-1, the complete variable domain reads EPEVTQTPSHQVTQMGQEVILRCVPISNHLYFYWYRQILGQKVEFLVSFYNNEISEKSEIFDDQFSVERPDGSNFTLKIRSTKLEDSAMYFCASRKRTSGYSSYNEQFFGPGTRLTVL.

The chain uses TRBV29-1 and TRBJ1-2, with TRBD1 as a possible D gene (6 bases). The CDR3 is made up of 14 amino acids. The germline V and J ends were trimmed by 5 bases and 8 bases, with 21 bases remaining between them. Germline V gives CDR1 SQVTM, CDR2 ANQGSEA. CDR3 DNA: TGCAGCGTTACCCCAGCCGGGACATCGGTGGGCTACACCTTC. It yields the protein CSVTPAGTSVGYTF.

There are many counts of this clonotype. J is TRBJ2-2 and V is TRBV11-1; D is ambiguous. Per germline, CDR1 SGHAT and CDR2 FQDESV (reference sequence). V gave up 0 bases and J gave up 6 bases, with 20 bases separating them. CDR3 length equals 18 residues. CDR3 in DNA: TGTGCCAGCAGCTTAGCGCAGATATGGGATCTCACAGCCGGGGAGCTGTTTTTT. Translated: CASSLAQIWDLTAGELFF.

As concerns this clonotype: Given a much more abundant clone one base away, this may be a read error. J is TRBJ2-7 and V is TRBV9; 8 bases are a match to TRBD1. There are 13 residues in the CDR3. Germline values: CDR1 SGDLS, CDR2 YYNGEE. This CDR3 is CASSRTGSYERYF. The DNA of the CDR3 is TGTGCCAGCAGTCGGACAGGGTCGTACGAGCGGTACTTC. The full variable domain, in which reference TRBV9 and TRBJ2-7 provide the parts outside the CDR3, is DSGVTQTPKHLITATGQRVTLRCSPRSGDLSVYWYQQSLDQGLQFLIQYYNGEERAKGNILERFSAQQFPDLHSELNLSSLELGDSALYFCASSRTGSYERYFGPGTRLTVT.

This clonotype was counted between two and nine times. V and J are TRBV10-3 and TRBJ2-6; D possibly corresponds to TRBD1 (5 bases). This CDR3 has 18 amino acids. Trimming pared 2 bases from V and 0 bases from J, leaving 14 bases between. Per germline, CDR1 ENHRY and CDR2 SYGVKD. CDR3 nucleotide sequence: TGTGCCATCAGTGAGAGTACGCTAAGGGGCTCTGGGGCCAACGTCCTGACTTTC. Its protein product is CAISESTLRGSGANVLTF.

The CDR3 DNA reads as TGCGCCAGCAGTGAGAAGAGGGACAGGGTTAGGTCCTGGGACACTGAAGCTTTCTTT. Protein product: CASSEKRDRVRSWDTEAFF. This chain links TRBV10-1 with TRBJ1-1; 9 nucleotides align to TRBD1. Germline CDR1 WNHNN, CDR2 SYGVQD (reference sequence). Trimming took 2 bases from V and 3 from J; bases not matched to a gene: 16. The CDR3 runs to 19 residues.

The chain has TRBV6-6 and TRBJ2-1; D remains ambiguous. This CDR3 is built from 11 residues. Germline V gene lookup returns CDR1 MNHNY and CDR2 SVGAGI (reference sequence). V was cut by 6 bases and J by 7 bases, with 7 bases left in between. The CDR3 sequence is CASSNMNEQFF. The DNA of the CDR3 is TGTGCCAGCAGCAATATGAATGAGCAGTTCTTC.

The chain is built from TRBV12-3 or TRBV12-4 and TRBJ1-6; tentatively, D is TRBD1 (6 bases). V was shortened by 6 bases and J by 9 bases, with 15 bases between the two germline ends. CDR3 length equals 14 residues. The CDR3, as DNA: TGTGCCAGCAGCTTGGGGCAGGGGACTTCACCCCTCCACTTT. It encodes CASSLGQGTSPLHF.

This sequence joins TRBV6-2 or TRBV6-3 and TRBJ1-2; D possibly corresponds to TRBD1 (5 bases). CDR3 length equals 14 residues. The V end was cut by 6 bases, the J end by 1 base, with 12 bases between. Germline V gene sequence: CDR1 MNHEY, CDR2 SVGEGT. The CDR3: CASSRGQLNYGYTF. The CDR3 bases are TGTGCCAGCAGCCGCGGACAACTTAACTATGGCTACACCTTC.

This clonotype was seen ten or more times. J is TRBJ2-1 and V is TRBV7-9; TRBD2 matches at 8 bases. Germline V gene sequence: CDR1 SEHNR, CDR2 FQNEAQ (reference sequence). CDR3 length equals 16 residues. V gave up 4 bases and J gave up 0 bases; unmatched junction bases: 5. CDR3 loop: CASSYGLAFSYNEQFF. As DNA, the CDR3 is TGTGCCAGCAGCTACGGACTAGCTTTCTCCTACAATGAGCAGTTCTTC.